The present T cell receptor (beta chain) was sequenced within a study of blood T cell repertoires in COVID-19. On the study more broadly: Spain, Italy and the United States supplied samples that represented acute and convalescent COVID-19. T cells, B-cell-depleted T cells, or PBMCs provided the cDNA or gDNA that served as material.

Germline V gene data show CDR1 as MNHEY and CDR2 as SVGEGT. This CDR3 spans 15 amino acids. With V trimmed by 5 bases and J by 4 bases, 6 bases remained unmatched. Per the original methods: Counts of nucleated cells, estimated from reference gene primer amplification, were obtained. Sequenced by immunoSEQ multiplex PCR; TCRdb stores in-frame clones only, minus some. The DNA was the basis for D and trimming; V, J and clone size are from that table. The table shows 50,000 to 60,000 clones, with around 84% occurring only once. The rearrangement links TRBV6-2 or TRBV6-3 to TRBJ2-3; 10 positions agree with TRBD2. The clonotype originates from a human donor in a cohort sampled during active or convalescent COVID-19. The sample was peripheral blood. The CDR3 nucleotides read TGTGCCAGCAGTCCGAGCGGGGGGGCCGCAGATACGCAGTATTTT. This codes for CASSPSGGAADTQYF.